These 7 T cell receptor beta chains share one sample of origin, sequenced in a study of T-cell memory formation after mild COVID-19 (dated by TCRdb to the early 2020s). Receptor libraries were prepared by 5' RACE. Sequencing instrument: Illumina NovaSeq 6000. TCRdb passed the public sequencing reads through fastp at Q25 and MiXCR, retaining productive beta sequences. Duplicate CDR3 protein sequences are folded into a single record with the most common DNA and genes. The sample table lists hundreds of thousands of distinct CDR3 sequences, approximately 8.4% of them with a count of one. The ten biggest clones cover about 22% of the sample. Sequencing was done on a sample of PBMCs or a T cell subset sorted from them (not recorded which). These TCRs come from a man aged 18-30 years who had mild COVID-19 (a few samples of this study predate the infection). The sample titles of this study are shuffled in the database, so cell type and time point are left out; the donor was told from shared clones.

V usage is TRBV5-6 and J usage is TRBJ2-5; either TRBD1 or TRBD2 may supply D (6 bases each). The germline gives CDR1 SGHDT, CDR2 YYEEEE. V lost 7 bases and J 2 bases, leaving 12 bases between the germline ends. The CDR3 runs to 13 residues. The CDR3 region is CASGGTRQETQYF. Written as DNA, the CDR3 is TGTGCCAGCGGCGGGACAAGACAAGAGACCCAGTACTTC.

This clonotype was seen a few times. The rearrangement links TRBV7-2 to TRBJ2-1, with D perhaps assigned TRBD1 or TRBD2 (5 bases each). Germline V gives CDR1 SGHTA, CDR2 FQGNSA. Trimming left V 2 bases short and J 2 bases short, with 13 bases between. The CDR3 extends over 16 amino acids. For the CDR3, the DNA is TGTGCCAGCAGCTTATCGGTTCGGGGACCCTACAATGAGCAGTTCTTC. The encoded protein is CASSLSVRGPYNEQFF.

This clonotype was counted ten times or more. The chain recombines TRBV12-3 or TRBV12-4 with TRBJ2-3; weak D call: TRBD2 (5 bases). With 7 bases removed from V and 6 bases from J, the gap between germline ends came to 20 bases. The CDR3 covers 15 residues. In nucleotides, the CDR3 is TGTGCCAGCACCCTGAGAGAGGGCTCTTACGATACGCAGTATTTT. It yields the protein CASTLREGSYDTQYF.

The rearrangement uses TRBV10-3 and TRBJ2-3; TRBD2 matches at 8 bases. Looked up from germline, CDR1 is ENHRY and CDR2 is SYGVKD. Trimming cost V 11 bases and J 4 bases; bases outside gene matches: 14. The CDR3 is 15 amino acids. The CDR3 loop is CAVMPAGEWADTQYF. The CDR3 bases are TGTGCCGTGATGCCAGCGGGGGAATGGGCAGATACGCAGTATTTT.

The chain carries TRBV5-1 and TRBJ2-5; D unresolved. Germline V gene lookup returns CDR1 SGHRS and CDR2 YFSETQ. The CDR3 is 15 amino acids. Trimming pared 2 bases from V and 0 bases from J, leaving 11 bases between. CDR3 bases: TGCGCCAGCAGCTTCAACCGACCGAACCAAGAGACCCAGTACTTC. Amino acid sequence: CASSFNRPNQETQYF.

The table lists this clonotype with many counts. V usage is TRBV7-2 and J usage is TRBJ2-3; 7 bases map to TRBD1. CDR1 is SGHTA and CDR2 is FQGNSA in the germline V gene. V lost 3 bases and J lost 5; bases outside the gene matches: 2. The CDR3 contains 13 residues. DNA of the CDR3: TGTGCCAGCAGCTTGGGACAGAAAGATACGCAGTATTTT. It is translated as CASSLGQKDTQYF.

The rearrangement links TRBV5-1 to TRBJ2-7; weak D call: TRBD2 (5 bases). The CDR3 is 15 amino acids. Germline CDR1 and CDR2: SGHRS and YFSETQ. The V end lost 0 bases, the J end lost 0 bases, and 10 bases lay between the germline ends. The chain's CDR3 is CASSLATGSSYEQYV. The CDR3 bases are TGCGCCAGCAGCTTGGCTACGGGGAGCTCCTACGAGCAGTACGTC.